The 19 T cell receptor beta chains in this list originate from one sample, sequenced in a study of glioma-infiltrating T cells. Using RNA template, CDR3s of TCR alpha and beta were amplified with iRepertoire arm-PCR. TCRdb reprocessed the multiplex PCR reads with MiXCR, giving one entry per CDR3 protein. The profile shows approximately 90,000 distinct CDR3 sequences, about 25% of them singletons. Sample: glioma tissue, nonneoplastic brain tissue, or PBMCs (not recorded which). Receptor source: a human donor with low-grade glioma or glioblastoma, undergoing nonglioma brain surgery, or in good health (not recorded which).

This clonotype was counted ten times or more. The CDR3, as DNA: TGTGCCAGCAGCCTACTAGCGGGAGTCGCAGATACGCAGTATTTT. This codes for CASSLLAGVADTQYF. This chain connects TRBV2 to TRBJ2-3; TRBD2 matches 11 bases. Germline V CDR1 and CDR2: SNHLY, FYNNEI. The CDR3 is 15 residues long. Unmatched junction bases numbered 6, after V lost 6 bases and J lost 4 bases.

This clonotype was counted many times. V and J are TRBV7-2 and TRBJ2-3; 10 nucleotides agree with TRBD2. J gave up 2 bases and V 0 bases, and 5 bases lay outside the gene matches. Germline V gives CDR1 SGHTA, CDR2 FQGNSA. The length of the CDR3 is 17 residues. The CDR3 DNA is TGTGCCAGCAGCTTAGCGCTACTAGCGGGGACCACAGATACGCAGTATTTT. Residues: CASSLALLAGTTDTQYF.

This clonotype was picked up many times. The chain is built from TRBV29-1 and TRBJ1-1; perhaps TRBD1 as D (5 bases). Germline assignment: CDR1 SQVTM and CDR2 ANQGSEA. CDR3 length: 10 amino acids. The germline V and J ends were trimmed by 7 bases and 8 bases, with 11 bases remaining between them. In DNA form, the CDR3 reads TGCAGCGCTCGGGACGCCGAAGCTTTCTTT. Amino acid sequence: CSARDAEAFF.

This clonotype was seen repeatedly, ten times or more. The chain links TRBV4-2 to TRBJ1-1; D may be TRBD1 (6 bases). The CDR3 sequence is 16 residues long. The germline CDR1 and CDR2 sequences are LGHNA and YNFKEQ. V dropped 1 base and J dropped 1 base, with 13 bases sitting between them. The CDR3 region is CASSQGLGHPNTEAFF. The CDR3 DNA reads TGTGCCAGCAGCCAAGGACTGGGACACCCGAACACTGAAGCTTTCTTT.

This chain joins TRBV11-2 and TRBJ2-5; D gene uncertain. V was shortened by 6 bases and J by 1 base, with 9 bases between the two germline ends. CDR1 is SGHAT, CDR2 FQNNGV, per germline. The CDR3 spans 13 residues. The CDR3 nucleotides read TGTGCCAGCAGTAGCACTATCCAAGAGACCCAGTACTTC. It translates to CASSSTIQETQYF.

About this clonotype: Since a much larger clone is just one base distant, this may be a read error. The rearrangement uses TRBV7-8 and TRBJ2-3, with D hard to call. The CDR3 is made up of 15 amino acids. Germline V lookup: CDR1 SGHVS, CDR2 FQNEAQ. V shed 5 bases and J shed 4 bases, with 16 bases lying between them. This CDR3 reads CASSQRRINPDTQYF. CDR3 coding DNA: TGTGCCAGCAGCCAGAGGAGAATAAACCCAGATACGCAGTATTTT.

Concerning this clonotype: One base away lies a much larger clone, so this may be a sequencing read error. The V call is TRBV6-5, the J call TRBJ2-7; TRBD2 is a possible D gene (5 bases). The germline V gene has CDR1 MNHEY and CDR2 SVGAGI. The V and J ends lost 3 bases and 6 bases respectively, with 18 bases between them. The CDR3 consists of 15 residues. CDR3 loop: CASSYRSIAKVEQYF. Here the CDR3 DNA reads TGTGCCAGCAGTTATCGTAGTATAGCGAAGGTCGAGCAGTACTTC.

About this clonotype itself: Given a much more abundant clone one base away, this may be a read error. The rearrangement joins TRBV10-3 to TRBJ2-3; tentative D call: TRBD2 (5 bases). Germline values: CDR1 ENHRY, CDR2 SYGVKD. The CDR3 runs to 14 residues. The DNA for the CDR3 is TGTGCCATCGGTGAGGGATGGGCAGAAGATACGCAGTATTTT. This codes for CAIGEGWAEDTQYF.

This clonotype was seen at least ten times. V is TRBV7-7 and J is TRBJ2-3, with D perhaps matching TRBD1 or TRBD2 (5 bases each). The V gene lost 4 bases and the J gene lost 3 bases, with 11 bases spanning the gap. The CDR3 consists of 14 residues. Germline V gives CDR1 SSHAT, CDR2 FNYEAQ (reference sequence). CDR3 in amino acids: CASSSGTSTDTQYF. As DNA, the CDR3 is TGTGCCAGCAGCTCCGGGACCTCAACAGATACGCAGTATTTT.

This clonotype was observed many times. This chain connects TRBV2 to TRBJ2-1; maybe TRBD2 (6 bases). The CDR3 is made up of 15 amino acids. V was cut by 3 bases and J by 4 bases, with 13 bases left in between. Germline CDR1 reads SNHLY; CDR2 reads FYNNEI. DNA of the CDR3: TGTGCCAGCAGTGAGAATAGCGGCCCTTACAATGAGCAGTTCTTC. The encoded protein is CASSENSGPYNEQFF.

The chain is built from TRBV12-3 or TRBV12-4 and TRBJ2-7; tentatively, D is TRBD2 (5 bases). V gave up 3 bases and J gave up 0 bases, with 12 bases separating them. The CDR3 covers 15 residues. The CDR3 loop reads CASSLVAFSSYEQYF. The CDR3 region has the DNA TGTGCCAGCAGTTTGGTAGCGTTCAGCTCCTACGAGCAGTACTTC.

This clonotype was counted ten times or more. The genes are TRBV24-1 and TRBJ1-5, with 8 bases that match TRBD1. CDR1 and CDR2 from the germline V gene are KGHDR and SFDVKD. Germline trimming cut 9 bases from V and 0 bases from J; bases unmatched to any gene: 6. The CDR3 is made up of 15 amino acids. CDR3 region: CATVDRGYSNQPQHF. CDR3 sequence (DNA): TGTGCCACCGTAGACAGGGGTTATAGCAATCAGCCCCAGCATTTT.

This clonotype was recorded at least ten times. The CDR3 DNA is TGTGCCAGCAGTCCGGACAGGTACACCGGGGAGCTGTTTTTT. It yields the protein CASSPDRYTGELFF. The V call is TRBV28, the J call TRBJ2-2, with TRBD1 identical over 7 bases. This CDR3 contains 14 residues. Germline V lookup: CDR1 MDHEN, CDR2 SYDVKM. The junction had 3 bases not matched to a gene; V was cut back by 5 bases and J by 3 bases.

The chain employs TRBV18 and TRBJ2-1; a weak D match, TRBD2 (6 bases). Per germline, CDR1 KGHSH and CDR2 LQKENI. The CDR3 loop spans 16 amino acids. V lost 3 bases to trimming and J lost 7 bases, with 19 bases between them. The CDR3 DNA sequence: TGTGCCAGCTCACCGATTCTCAGGGAGGCAGTAAATGAGCAGTTCTTC. It specifies CASSPILREAVNEQFF.

This clonotype has at least ten counts. The gene calls are TRBV20-1 and TRBJ2-7, with TRBD2 as a possible D gene (6 bases). Deletions cut 5 bases from V and 7 bases from J, with 33 bases between. This CDR3 contains 18 residues. Per germline, CDR1 DFQATT and CDR2 SNEGSKA (reference sequence). The CDR3 spells CSAGRQISGLSGPGEQYF. The CDR3 DNA sequence: TGCAGTGCTGGGCGACAGATTTCAGGACTATCGGGGCCGGGAGAGCAGTACTTC.

This clonotype has a handful of counts. This chain uses TRBV4-1 with TRBJ2-1, with unresolved D. V lost 1 base, J lost 0 bases, and 10 bases lay in between. The CDR3 runs 16 residues. Germline values: CDR1 MGHRA, CDR2 YSYEKL. CDR3 DNA: TGCGCCAGCAGCCAAGCGGTCTCGAGCTCCTACAATGAGCAGTTCTTC. This codes for CASSQAVSSSYNEQFF.

In its sample, this clonotype was seen many times. This sequence joins TRBV3-1 and TRBJ2-3; D might be TRBD2 (6 bases). V was pared by 5 bases and J by 5 bases, with 20 bases between. Germline V gives CDR1 LGHDT, CDR2 YNNKEL (reference sequence). The CDR3 is made up of 16 amino acids. DNA of the CDR3: TGTGCCAGCAGCGGCCGCGCGGGACTTCTTGGAGATACGCAGTATTTT. Encoded protein: CASSGRAGLLGDTQYF.

For this clonotype: A read error may be the cause here, since a much bigger clone is one base away. J is TRBJ1-5 and V is TRBV7-2; 7 bases agree with TRBD1. The CDR3 contains 15 residues. CDR1 and CDR2 (germline): SGHTA, FQGNSA. In nucleotides, the CDR3 is TGTGCCAGCAGCGCGAGTACAGGGGCTATCCCCCAGATGTATTTT. Its translation: CASSASTGAIPQMYF.

The rearrangement links TRBV6-1 to TRBJ1-2, with D tentatively TRBD1 (5 bases). V shed 8 bases and J shed 6 bases, with 22 bases lying between them. The CDR3 is made up of 15 amino acids. Germline V gene lookup returns CDR1 MNHNS and CDR2 SASEGT. The CDR3 spells CASQSFAEGTNGYTF. The CDR3 DNA follows: TGTGCCAGCCAGAGTTTCGCCGAAGGGACCAATGGCTACACCTTC.